The present TCR beta chain was sequenced within a study of OX40 agonist ivuxolimab in advanced cancers. Study background: Treatment of patients was with ivuxolimab, an agonistic anti-OX40 (CD134) antibody.

CDR1 SEHNR and CDR2 FQNEAQ come from the germline V gene (reference sequence). The CDR3 sequence is 17 residues long. Deletions cut 3 bases from V and 3 bases from J, with 17 bases between. Any history of autoimmune disease or systemic immunosuppression disqualified patients. Assay: immunoSEQ multiplex PCR; the TCRdb copy retains only in-frame clones and omits some. The profile shows under 40,000 clones, roughly 87% of them singletons. The receptor was isolated from an adult with an advanced solid tumor such as melanoma, head and neck, liver or kidney cancer. V usage is TRBV7-9 and J usage is TRBJ2-2; TRBD2 is a possible D gene (6 bases). The starting material was CD4+ or CD8+ T cells sorted from blood, obtained in a trial of the OX40 agonist ivuxolimab. The CDR3 sequence: CASSLPGRTVDTGELFF. In DNA form, the CDR3 reads TGTGCCAGCAGCTTGCCGGGGAGGACGGTGGACACCGGGGAGCTGTTTTTT.